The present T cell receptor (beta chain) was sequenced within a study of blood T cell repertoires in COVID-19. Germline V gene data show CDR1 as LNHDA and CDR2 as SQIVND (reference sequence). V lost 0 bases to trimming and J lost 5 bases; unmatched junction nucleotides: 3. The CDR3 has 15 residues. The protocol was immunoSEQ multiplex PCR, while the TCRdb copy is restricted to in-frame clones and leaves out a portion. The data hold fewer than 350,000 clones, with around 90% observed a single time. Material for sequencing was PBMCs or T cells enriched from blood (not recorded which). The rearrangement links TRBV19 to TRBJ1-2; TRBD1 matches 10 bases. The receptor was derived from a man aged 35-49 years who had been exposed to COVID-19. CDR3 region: CASSIEDRGPYGYTF. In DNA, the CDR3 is TGTGCCAGTAGTATAGAAGACAGGGGGCCGTATGGCTACACCTTC.